This is a list of T cell receptor beta chains from one sample in a study of T-cell memory formation after mild COVID-19. One entry per CDR3 protein, called by TCRdb with MiXCR from the 5' RACE reads. The sample yields under 350,000 distinct CDR3 sequences, around 15% seen once. The specimen was PBMCs or a T cell subset sorted from them (not recorded which). These TCRs come from a man aged 18 to 29 who had mild COVID-19 (a few samples of this study predate the infection). Cell type and time point are not known. CDR3s include the opening cysteine and the closing phenylalanine or tryptophan. Each record gives: clone size, V gene, D gene, J gene, CDR3 protein, CDR3 DNA. The D gene is left open where the match is weak. The listing skips clone size in some rows; elsewhere it reads once, few, many or a size class.

clone size: -
V gene: TRBV19
D gene: -
J gene: TRBJ1-2
CDR3 protein: CASRPQGGSYTF
CDR3 DNA: TGTGCCAGTCGCCCACAGGGCGGGAGCTACACCTTC

clone size: -
V gene: TRBV20-1
D gene: -
J gene: TRBJ2-3
CDR3 protein: CSARENRGSPDTQYF
CDR3 DNA: TGCAGTGCTAGAGAAAACCGGGGAAGCCCAGATACGCAGTATTTT

clone size: -
V gene: TRBV24-1
D gene: -
J gene: TRBJ1-2
CDR3 protein: CATSLDGYNYGYTF
CDR3 DNA: TGTGCCACCAGCCTTGACGGGTATAACTATGGCTACACCTTC

clone size: -
V gene: TRBV5-1
D gene: TRBD2
J gene: TRBJ2-3
CDR3 protein: CASSLVGLADRTDTQYF
CDR3 DNA: TGCGCCAGCAGCTTGGTGGGACTAGCGGACCGCACAGATACGCAGTATTTT

clone size: -
V gene: TRBV19
D gene: -
J gene: TRBJ1-5
CDR3 protein: CASYATGHSNQPQHF
CDR3 DNA: TGTGCCAGTTATGCAACGGGACACAGCAATCAGCCCCAGCATTTT

clone size: -
V gene: TRBV7-2
D gene: -
J gene: TRBJ2-2
CDR3 protein: CASSLGAGTGELFF
CDR3 DNA: TGTGCCAGCAGCTTGGGGGCGGGAACCGGGGAGCTGTTTTTT

clone size: many
V gene: TRBV25-1
D gene: TRBD1
J gene: TRBJ2-7
CDR3 protein: CASSGPTGGASEQYF
CDR3 DNA: TGTGCCAGCAGTGGCCCTACAGGGGGAGCATCTGAGCAGTACTTC

clone size: -
V gene: TRBV3-1
D gene: -
J gene: TRBJ1-6
CDR3 protein: CASSQRRSPLHF
CDR3 DNA: TGTGCCAGCAGCCAAAGGCGTTCACCCCTCCACTTT

clone size: many
V gene: TRBV28
D gene: -
J gene: TRBJ1-5
CDR3 protein: CASSEFAGYRDSNQPQHF
CDR3 DNA: TGTGCCAGCAGCGAGTTTGCGGGCTACCGGGACAGCAATCAGCCCCAGCATTTT

clone size: -
V gene: TRBV6-5
D gene: TRBD1
J gene: TRBJ2-6
CDR3 protein: CASWTGSSGANVLTF
CDR3 DNA: TGTGCCAGCTGGACAGGGTCCTCTGGGGCCAACGTCCTGACTTTC

clone size: -
V gene: TRBV28
D gene: -
J gene: TRBJ1-5
CDR3 protein: CASRKGDLLYQPQHF
CDR3 DNA: TGTGCCAGCAGGAAAGGGGATTTACTCTATCAGCCCCAGCATTTT

clone size: few
V gene: TRBV5-1
D gene: -
J gene: TRBJ2-3
CDR3 protein: CASSGEGADTQYF
CDR3 DNA: TGCGCCAGCAGCGGCGAGGGGGCAGATACGCAGTATTTT

clone size: -
V gene: TRBV28
D gene: -
J gene: TRBJ1-1
CDR3 protein: CASVENPGWLTEAFF
CDR3 DNA: TGTGCCAGCGTGGAGAACCCAGGTTGGTTGACTGAAGCTTTCTTT

clone size: -
V gene: TRBV20-1
D gene: -
J gene: TRBJ1-3
CDR3 protein: CSARKTGLSGNTIYF
CDR3 DNA: TGCAGTGCTAGGAAGACAGGTCTCTCTGGAAACACCATATATTTT

clone size: few
V gene: TRBV20-1
D gene: -
J gene: TRBJ2-7
CDR3 protein: CSARDNEQYF
CDR3 DNA: TGCAGTGCTAGAGACAACGAGCAGTACTTC

clone size: many
V gene: TRBV7-2
D gene: TRBD2
J gene: TRBJ2-1
CDR3 protein: CASSLNSGAYNEQFF
CDR3 DNA: TGTGCCAGCAGCTTAAATAGCGGGGCCTACAATGAGCAGTTCTTC

clone size: -
V gene: TRBV6-5
D gene: -
J gene: TRBJ1-2
CDR3 protein: CASSYVGTGNYGYTF
CDR3 DNA: TGTGCCAGCAGTTACGTGGGAACAGGGAACTATGGCTACACCTTC

clone size: -
V gene: TRBV5-5
D gene: -
J gene: TRBJ1-1
CDR3 protein: CASSVRSGVMGDTEAFF
CDR3 DNA: TGTGCCAGCAGCGTCAGGTCGGGGGTTATGGGGGACACTGAAGCTTTCTTT

clone size: -
V gene: TRBV12-3/TRBV12-4
D gene: -
J gene: TRBJ1-5
CDR3 protein: CASSLVVQPQHF
CDR3 DNA: TGTGCCAGCAGTTTAGTTGTTCAGCCCCAGCATTTT

clone size: few
V gene: TRBV6-1
D gene: -
J gene: TRBJ1-6
CDR3 protein: CASGGTADSPLHF
CDR3 DNA: TGTGCCAGCGGTGGGACCGCCGATTCACCCCTCCACTTT

clone size: -
V gene: TRBV7-9
D gene: -
J gene: TRBJ2-7
CDR3 protein: CASSLGPALSSYEQYF
CDR3 DNA: TGTGCCAGCAGCTTAGGTCCAGCCCTGAGCTCCTACGAGCAGTACTTC

clone size: few
V gene: TRBV4-2
D gene: -
J gene: TRBJ1-1
CDR3 protein: CASSQVLRVAEAFF
CDR3 DNA: TGTGCCAGCAGCCAAGTCCTCCGGGTGGCGGAAGCTTTCTTT

clone size: few
V gene: TRBV5-6
D gene: -
J gene: TRBJ2-1
CDR3 protein: CASSLAPPAVYNEQFF
CDR3 DNA: TGTGCCAGCAGCTTAGCCCCCCCGGCAGTCTACAATGAGCAGTTCTTC

clone size: few
V gene: TRBV11-2
D gene: TRBD2
J gene: TRBJ2-1
CDR3 protein: CASSLGGGPANEQFF
CDR3 DNA: TGTGCCAGCAGCTTAGGCGGGGGGCCTGCCAATGAGCAGTTCTTC

clone size: -
V gene: TRBV27
D gene: -
J gene: TRBJ1-2
CDR3 protein: CASSLYSGYGYTF
CDR3 DNA: TGTGCCAGCAGTTTATATTCAGGGTATGGCTACACCTTC

clone size: few
V gene: TRBV6-2/TRBV6-3
D gene: -
J gene: TRBJ1-1
CDR3 protein: CASILDRWRFTEAFF
CDR3 DNA: TGTGCCAGCATCTTGGATAGATGGAGGTTCACTGAAGCTTTCTTT

clone size: few
V gene: TRBV2
D gene: -
J gene: TRBJ2-3
CDR3 protein: CARRTGGPDTDTQYF
CDR3 DNA: TGTGCCAGAAGGACGGGGGGCCCTGATACAGATACGCAGTATTTT

clone size: -
V gene: TRBV20-1
D gene: -
J gene: TRBJ1-1
CDR3 protein: CSAREGSYYTEAFF
CDR3 DNA: TGCAGTGCTAGAGAGGGAAGTTACTACACTGAAGCTTTCTTT

clone size: many
V gene: TRBV12-3/TRBV12-4
D gene: -
J gene: TRBJ1-2
CDR3 protein: CASSLIPGANYGYTF
CDR3 DNA: TGTGCCAGCAGTTTAATTCCCGGAGCTAACTATGGCTACACCTTC

clone size: -
V gene: TRBV4-1
D gene: -
J gene: TRBJ1-4
CDR3 protein: CASSHVGRSTNEKLFF
CDR3 DNA: TGCGCCAGCAGCCATGTTGGGCGATCAACTAATGAAAAACTGTTTTTT

clone size: few
V gene: TRBV6-5
D gene: -
J gene: TRBJ2-1
CDR3 protein: CASSRGRLFDYNEQFF
CDR3 DNA: TGTGCCAGCAGTCGCGGTCGTCTCTTTGACTACAATGAGCAGTTCTTC

clone size: few
V gene: TRBV7-2
D gene: TRBD1
J gene: TRBJ1-1
CDR3 protein: CASGPTWDSNTEAFF
CDR3 DNA: TGTGCCAGCGGACCCACCTGGGACAGCAACACTGAAGCTTTCTTT

clone size: -
V gene: TRBV27
D gene: TRBD1
J gene: TRBJ2-7
CDR3 protein: CASSLRTGGLDEQYF
CDR3 DNA: TGTGCCAGCAGTTTAAGGACAGGGGGTTTGGACGAGCAGTACTTC

clone size: many
V gene: TRBV7-8
D gene: TRBD1
J gene: TRBJ1-5
CDR3 protein: CASSPFGQGAIQPQHF
CDR3 DNA: TGTGCCAGCAGCCCCTTTGGACAGGGGGCGATTCAGCCCCAGCATTTT

clone size: -
V gene: TRBV5-5
D gene: TRBD1
J gene: TRBJ2-1
CDR3 protein: CASSGTLTGIHNEQFF
CDR3 DNA: TGTGCCAGCAGCGGAACATTGACAGGGATACACAATGAGCAGTTCTTC